The entry below gives a single T cell receptor beta chain sequence along with its context. Sequenced by immunoSEQ multiplex PCR; TCRdb stores in-frame clones only, minus some. This table holds approximately 65,000 clones, about 82% found once. This specimen comes from a study of blood T cell repertoires in COVID-19. Trimming left V 7 bases short and J 10 bases short, with 17 bases between. Germline CDR1 and CDR2: MNHEY and SMNVEV (reference sequence). The CDR3 loop spans 12 amino acids. The clonotype comes from a man aged 50 to 60 with acute or convalescent COVID-19. The source material was peripheral blood. The genes are TRBV27 and TRBJ2-7; D may be TRBD1 (6 bases). The CDR3 DNA is TGTGCCAGCATCACACCTTCGGGACATCAGTACTTC. Its translation: CASITPSGHQYF.